This passage covers 17 T cell receptor beta chains from one sample sequenced in a study of a mutant IDH1 vaccine in newly diagnosed glioma (dated by TCRdb to the early 2020s). The time point label here, explained by the study, means: week 35, safety follow-up. Each vaccine dose, consisting of 300 ug of a 20-mer mutant IDH1 peptide in Montanide, was administered subcutaneously with topical imiquimod. The library relied on the immunoSEQ multiplex PCR assay. Not all clones reach the TCRdb copy of this immuneACCESS table, which keeps in-frame sequences only. Checked studies attribute under half of the gap to unresolved V genes and leave the rest unexplained. For this sample the table gives about 58,000 clones, of which roughly 80% were detected only once. The ten top clones hold about 4.9% of the sample. These receptors' targets are unknown. Specimen: PBMCs, collected from a glioma patient whose treatment included an IDH1 peptide vaccine. The receptors derive from a man between 35 and 55 years old with glioma.

The sample holds a few counts of this clone. The J gene is TRBJ1-2, the V gene TRBV28; D not resolved. V was pared by 6 bases and J by 4 bases, with 15 bases between. The germline V gene encodes CDR1 MDHEN and CDR2 SYDVKM. The CDR3 is made up of 14 amino acids. CDR3 bases: TGTGCCAGCAGGGTTATGGCACTCAGCTATGGCTACACCTTC. This sequence encodes CASRVMALSYGYTF.

The chain has TRBV9 and TRBJ1-6, with D unresolved. V was cut by 0 bases and J by 7 bases, with 5 bases left in between. The CDR3 is made up of 13 amino acids. CDR1 and CDR2 (germline): SGDLS, YYNGEE. CDR3 sequence (DNA): TGTGCCAGCAGCGTAGACCAGAATTCACCCCTCCACTTT. It translates to CASSVDQNSPLHF.

The chain uses TRBV7-9 and TRBJ1-2; D is perhaps TRBD1 (6 bases). The CDR3 loop spans 16 amino acids. V lost 3 bases to trimming and J lost 6 bases, with 20 bases between them. Germline assignment: CDR1 SEHNR and CDR2 FQNEAQ (reference sequence). The CDR3 DNA sequence: TGTGCCAGCAGCTTGCCACCAGCCGACAGGTGGAATGGCTACACCTTC. Its protein product is CASSLPPADRWNGYTF.

CDR3 in amino acids: CASSPPLAGLNQPQHF. In DNA form, the CDR3 reads TGTGCCAGCAGCCCTCCTCTCGCTGGACTCAATCAGCCCCAGCATTTT. This chain links TRBV7-2 with TRBJ1-5, with no clear D. Trimming pared 5 bases from V and 3 bases from J, leaving 17 bases between. The CDR3 is 16 residues long. CDR1 is SGHTA and CDR2 is FQGNSA in the germline V gene.

This CDR3 reads CAWSVISGARYNEQFF. CDR3 nucleotide sequence: TGTGCCTGGAGTGTAATTAGCGGGGCCCGATACAATGAGCAGTTCTTC. The chain joins TRBV30 to TRBJ2-1; 8 bases fit TRBD2. This CDR3 comprises 16 residues. CDR1 GTSNPN and CDR2 SVGIG come from the germline V gene (reference sequence). Losses at the gene ends were 0 bases for V and 4 bases for J; bases not matched to a gene: 8.

This clone was found once. This chain joins TRBV9 and TRBJ2-5; TRBD1 aligns across 7 bases. Germline V gene data show CDR1 as SGDLS and CDR2 as YYNGEE. The CDR3 runs 13 residues. Losses at the gene ends were 4 bases for V and 5 bases for J; bases not matched to a gene: 5. This CDR3 is CASSPQGSETQYF. The DNA for the CDR3 is TGTGCCAGCAGCCCACAGGGGTCTGAGACCCAGTACTTC.

The rearrangement uses TRBV9 and TRBJ2-7, with a possible D match to TRBD1 (5 bases). The germline V and J ends were trimmed by 5 bases and 2 bases, with 14 bases remaining between them. Germline loops: CDR1 SGDLS, CDR2 YYNGEE. The CDR3 has 14 amino acids. The CDR3, as DNA: TGTGCCAGCAGTCCTGACAGAATTCCCTACGAGCAGTACTTC. The encoded protein is CASSPDRIPYEQYF.

The CDR3 DNA is TGTGCCAGCTCACTAACAGGGTTGGATCAGCCCCAGCATTTT. Encoded protein: CASSLTGLDQPQHF. The chain carries TRBV18 and TRBJ1-5, with D possibly matching TRBD1 (6 bases). Germline V lookup: CDR1 KGHSH, CDR2 LQKENI. Deletions cut 4 bases from V and 5 bases from J, with 12 bases between. This CDR3 comprises 14 residues.

The chain couples TRBV19 to TRBJ1-2, with 9 bases fitting TRBD1. CDR1 is LNHDA, CDR2 SQIVND, per germline (reference sequence). The CDR3 loop spans 13 amino acids. The V gene end was trimmed by 5 bases and the J gene end by 4 bases; junction bases not matched to a gene: 2. The CDR3 DNA sequence: TGTGCCAGTAGTTCGACAGGGGGCTATGGCTACACCTTC. Translating gives CASSSTGGYGYTF.

The genes are TRBV2 and TRBJ1-2; D remains ambiguous. V gave up 8 bases and J gave up 7 bases, with 8 bases separating them. The CDR3 runs to 10 residues. Germline V CDR1 and CDR2: SNHLY, FYNNEI. DNA of the CDR3: TGTGCCAGCGGTACGTCTGGCTACACCTTC. Its protein is CASGTSGYTF.

J is TRBJ2-7 and V is TRBV6-1; 10 bases map to TRBD1. This CDR3 spans 16 amino acids. Trimming cost V 4 bases and J 2 bases; bases outside gene matches: 8. Germline CDR1 MNHNS, CDR2 SASEGT. CDR3 amino acids: CASSVMDRGIPYEQYF. In nucleotides, the CDR3 is TGTGCCAGCAGTGTGATGGACAGGGGGATCCCCTACGAGCAGTACTTC.

V and J are TRBV7-2 and TRBJ2-1; possibly TRBD2 for D (5 bases). This CDR3 has 15 amino acids. Germline lookup yields CDR1 SGHTA and CDR2 FQGNSA. Deletions cut 5 bases from V and 7 bases from J, with 18 bases between. CDR3 sequence reads: CASSLREVRSNEQFF. The CDR3 bases are TGTGCCAGCAGCCTACGGGAAGTAAGGTCTAATGAGCAGTTCTTC.

The chain joins TRBV25-1 to TRBJ2-7; possibly TRBD1 or TRBD2 for D (6 bases each). The germline V gene encodes CDR1 MGHDK and CDR2 SYGVNS. The CDR3 extends over 15 amino acids. V lost 5 bases and J lost 5, with 19 bases in between. The CDR3 loop reads CASSQPGAKLHEQYF. The CDR3 region has the DNA TGTGCCAGCAGTCAACCGGGGGCGAAACTTCACGAGCAGTACTTC.

This clone was seen a handful of times. In DNA form, the CDR3 reads TGTGCCAGCAGGCGCGCTCGGGAGGACACTGAAGCTTTCTTT. The encoded protein is CASRRAREDTEAFF. The chain uses TRBV6-5 and TRBJ1-1, with D unresolved. The germline V and J ends were trimmed by 6 bases and 3 bases, with 14 bases remaining between them. Per the germline V gene, CDR1 is MNHEY and CDR2 is SVGAGI. The CDR3 consists of 14 residues.

The chain has TRBV7-8 and TRBJ2-5, with 9 bases identical to TRBD2. V gave up 0 bases and J gave up 7 bases; unmatched junction bases: 9. This CDR3 has 16 amino acids. Looked up from germline, CDR1 is SGHVS and CDR2 is FQNEAQ. DNA for the CDR3: TGTGCCAGCAGCTTAGCGCGCGGGGGGGCCGTGGGGACCCAGTACTTC. Translated, it gives CASSLARGGAVGTQYF.

V and J are TRBV9 and TRBJ2-5, with D tentatively TRBD1 (6 bases). CDR1 is SGDLS and CDR2 is YYNGEE in the germline V gene. The CDR3 is 14 amino acids. Trimming pared 4 bases from V and 0 bases from J, leaving 10 bases between. The CDR3, as DNA: TGTGCCAGCAGCTTCGGGACACACCAAGAGACCCAGTACTTC. Translating gives CASSFGTHQETQYF.

This rearrangement joins TRBV6-5 to TRBJ1-2; TRBD1 matches 7 bases. Germline V gene lookup returns CDR1 MNHEY and CDR2 SVGAGI. After removal of 8 bases from V and 7 bases from J, the junction contained 13 bases not matched to a gene. The CDR3 covers 14 residues. CDR3 nucleotides: TGTGCCAGCTTACCGAGACAGGGAACGGGTGGCTACACCTTC. Residues: CASLPRQGTGGYTF.